Listed here is a single T cell receptor beta chain. This entry comes from a study of blood T cell repertoires in COVID-19. Study-level information: Spain, Italy and the United States supplied samples that represented acute and convalescent COVID-19. Sources were T cells, B-cell-depleted T cells, or PBMCs; the material itself was cDNA or gDNA.

The repertoire was sequenced with immunoSEQ multiplex PCR; TCRdb's copy has only in-frame clones and lacks some. The sample lists roughly 21,000 clones; 84% were seen once. The CDR3 runs 12 residues. Germline V CDR1 and CDR2: GTSNPN, SVGIG (reference sequence). V lost 2 bases, J lost 3 bases, and 8 bases lay in between. V is TRBV30 and J is TRBJ2-7; D is unclear. This receptor was identified in a man aged 40-49 years with acute or convalescent COVID-19. The source material was peripheral blood. In nucleotides, the CDR3 is TGTGCCTGGAGTCTAGAAAACTACGAGCAGTACTTC. This translates into CAWSLENYEQYF.